This entry features one T cell receptor (beta chain) sequence. A much larger clone lies a single base off, so this may be a read error. The CDR3 length is 14 residues. Germline CDR1 MGHRA, CDR2 YSYEKL. A constant-region primer primed TCR beta cDNA synthesis from around 500 ng of total RNA. Investigators got TCR beta libraries out of three nested multiplex PCR rounds, done with slightly modified ARM-PCR. A C-beta reverse primer was combined with TRBV1-TRBV30 forward primers in the first two PCR rounds, and each round had 9 to 10 cycles. TCRdb re-derived calls from the multiplex PCR reads in MiXCR, one entry per CDR3 protein. Found here are about 350,000 distinct CDR3 sequences, about 61% of them singletons; the top ten hold under 8.5%. Blood RNA was derived from unsorted whole blood, and germline DNA was extracted too. Approximately 3.8 milliliters of peripheral blood were drawn preoperatively. The sample comes from a study of tumor-infiltrating lymphocytes in primary liver carcinoma. Study at large: The five patients, who were men and women, ranged in age from 30 to 69 years.

The receptor's source is a man aged 40-49 years with primary liver carcinoma and hepatitis B virus infection. This chain links TRBV4-1 with TRBJ2-1; 9 bases agree with TRBD2. The sample comprised peripheral blood. Written as DNA, the CDR3 is TGCGTCAGCAGCCGAGGCGGGAGGGACAATGAGCAGTTCTTC. This translates into CVSSRGGRDNEQFF.